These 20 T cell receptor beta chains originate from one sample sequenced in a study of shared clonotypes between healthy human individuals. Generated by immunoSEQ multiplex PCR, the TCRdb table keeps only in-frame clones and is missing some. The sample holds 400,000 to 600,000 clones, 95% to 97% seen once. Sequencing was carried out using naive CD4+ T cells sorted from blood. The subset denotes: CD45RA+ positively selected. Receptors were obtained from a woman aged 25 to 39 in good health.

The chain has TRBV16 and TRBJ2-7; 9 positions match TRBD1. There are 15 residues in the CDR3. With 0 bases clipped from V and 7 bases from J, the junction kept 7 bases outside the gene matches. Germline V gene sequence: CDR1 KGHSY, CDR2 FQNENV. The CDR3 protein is CASSQSGQGSWEQYF. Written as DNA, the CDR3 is TGTGCCAGCAGCCAATCGGGACAGGGTTCGTGGGAGCAGTACTTC.

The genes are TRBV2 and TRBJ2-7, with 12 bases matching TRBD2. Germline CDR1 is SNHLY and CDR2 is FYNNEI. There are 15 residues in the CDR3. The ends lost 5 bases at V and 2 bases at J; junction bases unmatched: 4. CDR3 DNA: TGTGCCAGCAGTCTGACTAGCGGGAGACCCTACGAGCAGTACTTC. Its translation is CASSLTSGRPYEQYF.

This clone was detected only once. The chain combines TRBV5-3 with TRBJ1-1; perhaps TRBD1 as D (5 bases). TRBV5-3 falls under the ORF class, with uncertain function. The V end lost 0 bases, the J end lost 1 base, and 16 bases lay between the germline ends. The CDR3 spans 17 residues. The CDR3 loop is CARSLGCQGARNTEAFF. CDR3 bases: TGTGCCAGAAGCTTGGGGTGTCAGGGAGCAAGGAACACTGAAGCTTTCTTT.

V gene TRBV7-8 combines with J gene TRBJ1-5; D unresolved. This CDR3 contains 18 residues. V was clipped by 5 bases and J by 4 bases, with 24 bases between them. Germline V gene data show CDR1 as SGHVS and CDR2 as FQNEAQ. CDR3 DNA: TGTGCCAGCAGCACCACGGCGAGGAGGGTCCCCTTGAATCAGCCCCAGCATTTT. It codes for CASSTTARRVPLNQPQHF.

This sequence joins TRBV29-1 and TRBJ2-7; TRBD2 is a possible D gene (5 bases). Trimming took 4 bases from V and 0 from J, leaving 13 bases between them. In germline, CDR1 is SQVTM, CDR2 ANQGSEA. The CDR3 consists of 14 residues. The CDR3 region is CSVGTEYSSYEQYF. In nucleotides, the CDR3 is TGCAGCGTTGGGACTGAATACAGCTCCTACGAGCAGTACTTC.

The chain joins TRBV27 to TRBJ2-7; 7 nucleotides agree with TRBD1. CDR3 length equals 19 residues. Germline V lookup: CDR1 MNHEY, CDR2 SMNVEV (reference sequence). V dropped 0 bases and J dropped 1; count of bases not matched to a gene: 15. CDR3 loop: CASSLSRRTGIASSYEQYF. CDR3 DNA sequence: TGTGCCAGCAGTTTATCTCGGAGGACAGGCATAGCGTCTTCCTACGAGCAGTACTTC.

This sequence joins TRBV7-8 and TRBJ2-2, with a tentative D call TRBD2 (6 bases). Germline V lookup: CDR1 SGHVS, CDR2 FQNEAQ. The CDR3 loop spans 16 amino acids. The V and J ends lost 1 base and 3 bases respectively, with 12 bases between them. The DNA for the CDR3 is TGTGCCAGCAGCTTAGTGGGAGGAGGATACACCGGGGAGCTGTTTTTT. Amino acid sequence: CASSLVGGGYTGELFF.

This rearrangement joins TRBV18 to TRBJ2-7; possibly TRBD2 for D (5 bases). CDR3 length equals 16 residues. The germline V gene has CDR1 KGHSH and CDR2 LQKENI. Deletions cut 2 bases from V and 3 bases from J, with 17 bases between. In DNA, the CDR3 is TGTGCCAGCTCACCAGGGTCGGCAGCGGCGAACTACGAGCAGTACTTC. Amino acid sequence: CASSPGSAAANYEQYF. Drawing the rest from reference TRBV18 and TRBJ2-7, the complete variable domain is NAGVMQNPRHLVRRRGQEARLRCSPMKGHSHVYWYRQLPEEGLKFMVYLQKENIIDESGMPKERFSAEFPKEGPSILRIQQVVRGDSAAYFCASSPGSAAANYEQYFGPGTRLTVT.

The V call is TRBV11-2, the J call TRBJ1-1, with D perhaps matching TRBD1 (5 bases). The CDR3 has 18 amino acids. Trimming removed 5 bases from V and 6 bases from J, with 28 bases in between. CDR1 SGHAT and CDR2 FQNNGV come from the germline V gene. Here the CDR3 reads CASSLRWIGDSIDAEAFF. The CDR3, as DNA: TGTGCCAGCAGCCTTAGGTGGATAGGGGACTCTATTGACGCTGAAGCTTTCTTT.

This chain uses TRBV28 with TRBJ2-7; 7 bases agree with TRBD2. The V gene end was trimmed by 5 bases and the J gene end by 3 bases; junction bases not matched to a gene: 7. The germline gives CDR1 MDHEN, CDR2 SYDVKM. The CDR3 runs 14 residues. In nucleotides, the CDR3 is TGTGCCAGCAGTCTACTAGCGAATCTCTACGAGCAGTACTTC. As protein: CASSLLANLYEQYF.

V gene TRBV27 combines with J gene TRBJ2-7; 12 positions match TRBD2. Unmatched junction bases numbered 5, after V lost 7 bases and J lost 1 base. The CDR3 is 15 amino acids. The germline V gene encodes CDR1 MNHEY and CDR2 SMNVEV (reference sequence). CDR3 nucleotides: TGTGCCAGCAACGATCTAGCGGGAGGGTCCTACGAGCAGTACTTC. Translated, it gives CASNDLAGGSYEQYF.

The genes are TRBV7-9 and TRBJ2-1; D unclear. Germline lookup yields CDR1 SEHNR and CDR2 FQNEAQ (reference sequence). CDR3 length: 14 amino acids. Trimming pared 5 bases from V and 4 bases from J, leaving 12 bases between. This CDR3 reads CASSRQTVYNEQFF. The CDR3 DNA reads TGTGCCAGCAGCCGCCAGACTGTTTACAATGAGCAGTTCTTC.

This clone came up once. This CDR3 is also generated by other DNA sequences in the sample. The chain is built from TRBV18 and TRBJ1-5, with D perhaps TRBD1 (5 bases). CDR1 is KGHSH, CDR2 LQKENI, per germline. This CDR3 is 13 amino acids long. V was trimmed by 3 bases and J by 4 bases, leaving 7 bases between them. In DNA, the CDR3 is TGTGCCAGCTCACCGGAGGGGAATCAGCCCCAGCATTTT. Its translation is CASSPEGNQPQHF. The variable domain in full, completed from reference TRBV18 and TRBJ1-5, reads NAGVMQNPRHLVRRRGQEARLRCSPMKGHSHVYWYRQLPEEGLKFMVYLQKENIIDESGMPKERFSAEFPKEGPSILRIQQVVRGDSAAYFCASSPEGNQPQHFGDGTRLSIL.

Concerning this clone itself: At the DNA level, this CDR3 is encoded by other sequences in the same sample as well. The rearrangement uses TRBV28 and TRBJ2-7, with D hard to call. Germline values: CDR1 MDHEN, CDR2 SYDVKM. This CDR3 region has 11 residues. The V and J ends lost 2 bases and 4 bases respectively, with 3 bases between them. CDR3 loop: CASSLTYEQYF. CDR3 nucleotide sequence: TGTGCCAGCAGTTTAACTTACGAGCAGTACTTC.

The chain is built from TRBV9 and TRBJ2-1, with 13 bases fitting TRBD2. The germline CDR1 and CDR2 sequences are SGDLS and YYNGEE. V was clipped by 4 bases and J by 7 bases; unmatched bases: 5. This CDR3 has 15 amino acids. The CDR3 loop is CASSQRLAGGNEQFF. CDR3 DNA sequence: TGTGCCAGCAGCCAACGACTAGCGGGAGGAAATGAGCAGTTCTTC.

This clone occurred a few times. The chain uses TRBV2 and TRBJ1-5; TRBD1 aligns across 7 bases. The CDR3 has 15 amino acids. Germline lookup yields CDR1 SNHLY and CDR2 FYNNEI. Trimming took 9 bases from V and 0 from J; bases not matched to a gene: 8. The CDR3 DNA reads TGTGCCAGTACTGGGGACAGAGATAGCAATCAGCCCCAGCATTTT. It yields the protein CASTGDRDSNQPQHF.

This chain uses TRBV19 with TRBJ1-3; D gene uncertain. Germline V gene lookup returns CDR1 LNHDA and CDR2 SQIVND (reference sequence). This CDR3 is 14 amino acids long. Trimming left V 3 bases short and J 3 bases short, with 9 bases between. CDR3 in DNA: TGTGCCAGTAGTATGGGAGTTAATGGAAACACCATATATTTT. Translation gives CASSMGVNGNTIYF.

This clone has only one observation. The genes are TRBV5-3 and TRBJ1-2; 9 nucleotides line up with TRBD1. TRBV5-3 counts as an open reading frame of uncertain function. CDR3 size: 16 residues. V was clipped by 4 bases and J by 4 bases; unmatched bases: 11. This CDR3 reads CARSPKPGQGSYGYTF. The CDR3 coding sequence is TGTGCCAGAAGCCCAAAACCGGGACAGGGAAGCTATGGCTACACCTTC.

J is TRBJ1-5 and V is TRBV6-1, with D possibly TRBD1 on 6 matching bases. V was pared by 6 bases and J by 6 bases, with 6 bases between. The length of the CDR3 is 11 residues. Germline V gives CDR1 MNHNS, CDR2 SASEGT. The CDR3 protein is CASRDSQPQHF. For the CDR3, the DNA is TGTGCCAGCAGGGACAGTCAGCCCCAGCATTTT.

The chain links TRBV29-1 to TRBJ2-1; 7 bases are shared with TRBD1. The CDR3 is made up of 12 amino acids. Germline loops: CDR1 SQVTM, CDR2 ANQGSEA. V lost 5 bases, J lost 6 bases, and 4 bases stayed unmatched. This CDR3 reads CSVSDRVNEQFF. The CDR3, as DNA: TGCAGCGTTTCTGACAGGGTCAATGAGCAGTTCTTC.